The 17 T cell receptor beta chains below come from one sample, sequenced in a study of preoperative IRX-2 immunotherapy in early breast cancer. Sequencing was performed with immunoSEQ multiplex PCR; in TCRdb, only in-frame clones are kept and a portion is missing. The sample holds tens of thousands of clones, around 96% seen once. Treatment reported: preoperative locoregional IRX-2 cytokine immunotherapy. Collection of the sample occurred from a patient treated with IRX-2 immunotherapy. The receptors were gathered from a human donor with breast cancer.

This chain joins TRBV7-2 and TRBJ2-1; D is tentatively TRBD1 or TRBD2 (5 bases each). V was shortened by 9 bases and J by 4 bases, with 19 bases between the two germline ends. CDR1 is SGHTA and CDR2 is FQGNSA in the germline V gene. The length of the CDR3 is 15 residues. The chain's CDR3 is CARSGDRAPYNEQFF. CDR3 nucleotide sequence: TGTGCCAGATCCGGGGACCGAGCCCCTTACAATGAGCAGTTCTTC.

The chain carries TRBV11-2 and TRBJ1-4; TRBD1 might be the D (5 bases). The V and J ends lost 5 bases and 1 base respectively, with 17 bases between them. The germline V gene has CDR1 SGHAT and CDR2 FQNNGV. This CDR3 contains 17 residues. The DNA of the CDR3 is TGTGCCAGCAGCCCTCCGGGGGAAAGCCAAACTAATGAAAAACTGTTTTTT. It specifies CASSPPGESQTNEKLFF. Filled out from reference TRBV11-2 and TRBJ1-4, the complete variable domain reads EAGVAQSPRYKIIEKRQSVAFWCNPISGHATLYWYQQILGQGPKLLIQFQNNGVVDDSQLPKDRFSAERLKGVDSTLKIQPAKLEDSAVYLCASSPPGESQTNEKLFFGSGTQLSVL.

This clone was picked up a small number of times. The chain recombines TRBV9 with TRBJ1-1; the match to TRBD1 covers 9 bases. J lost 11 bases, V lost 0 bases, and 11 bases had no gene match. Germline V gene sequence: CDR1 SGDLS, CDR2 YYNGEE. This CDR3 spans 15 amino acids. DNA for the CDR3: TGTGCCAGCAGCGTAGGGAGAACAGGGGGCGAGAAGGCTTTCTTT. This translates into CASSVGRTGGEKAFF. Together with reference TRBV9 and TRBJ1-1, the CDR3 gives the full variable domain: DSGVTQTPKHLITATGQRVTLRCSPRSGDLSVYWYQQSLDQGLQFLIQYYNGEERAKGNILERFSAQQFPDLHSELNLSSLELGDSALYFCASSVGRTGGEKAFFGQGTRLTVV.

The chain carries TRBV25-1 and TRBJ1-3; D remains unclear. The germline V gene has CDR1 MGHDK and CDR2 SYGVNS. The CDR3 is 16 amino acids. V lost 1 base and J 7 bases, leaving 17 bases between the germline ends. The CDR3 coding sequence is TGTGCCAGCAGTGAATTAGGCACGACTGGATGGAACACCATATATTTT. Its protein is CASSELGTTGWNTIYF.

The chain couples TRBV21-1 to TRBJ2-7. TRBV21-1 has pseudogene status. This CDR3 is built from 14 residues. The CDR3 coding sequence is TGTGCCAGCAGCTCCCGGGACCCTTCCTACGAGCAGTACTTC. Protein: CASSSRDPSYEQYF.

The gene calls are TRBV19 and TRBJ2-7; 7 positions agree with TRBD2. V shed 5 bases and J 2 bases; nucleotides not matched to a gene: 12. This CDR3 region has 16 residues. Germline assignment: CDR1 LNHDA and CDR2 SQIVND (reference sequence). DNA of the CDR3: TGTGCCAGTAGTGTCCTCACTAGCGCCACCACCTACGAGCAGTACTTC. The encoded protein is CASSVLTSATTYEQYF.

This rearrangement joins TRBV27 to TRBJ2-7; 7 nucleotides match TRBD2. Trimming cost V 5 bases and J 2 bases; bases outside gene matches: 9. Germline V lookup: CDR1 MNHEY, CDR2 SMNVEV (reference sequence). The CDR3 is made up of 15 amino acids. CDR3 protein: CASSPGGGRAYEQYF. CDR3 nucleotides: TGTGCCAGCAGTCCCGGTGGGGGGAGGGCCTACGAGCAGTACTTC.

The chain recombines TRBV5-1 with TRBJ2-5; TRBD2 matches at 10 bases. V gave up 5 bases and J gave up 3 bases; unmatched junction bases: 16. Germline-derived CDR1 and CDR2 are SGHRS and YFSETQ. CDR3 length: 18 amino acids. The CDR3 protein is CASRASGSAWSREETQYF. The CDR3 DNA sequence: TGCGCCAGCAGGGCTAGCGGGAGCGCTTGGTCGAGGGAAGAGACCCAGTACTTC.

The CDR3 coding sequence is TGTGCCAGCAGCTTAGGTGGGAGTGTCTACGAGCAGTACTTC. This sequence encodes CASSLGGSVYEQYF. The J gene is TRBJ2-7, the V gene TRBV13; maybe TRBD2 (5 bases). Per germline, CDR1 PRHDT and CDR2 FYEKMQ (reference sequence). This CDR3 comprises 14 residues. Trimming took off 0 bases at V and 3 bases at J, with 9 bases between the two ends. Using reference TRBV13 and TRBJ2-7 for the parts outside the CDR3, the full variable domain is AAGVIQSPRHLIKEKRETATLKCYPIPRHDTVYWYQQGPGQDPQFLISFYEKMQSDKGSIPDRFSAQQFSDYHSELNMSSLELGDSALYFCASSLGGSVYEQYFGPGTRLTVT.

The rearrangement links TRBV10-2 to TRBJ2-1; 8 bases agree with TRBD1. Trimming at V came to 4 bases and at J to 1 base, leaving 3 bases not matched to a gene. The germline V gene encodes CDR1 WSHSY and CDR2 SAAADI. This CDR3 region has 15 residues. CDR3 nucleotide sequence: TGCGCCAGCAGTGGAAGGGACAGGTCCTACAATGAGCAGTTCTTC. It codes for CASSGRDRSYNEQFF.

The chain joins TRBV11-2 to TRBJ2-7; 9 nucleotides line up with TRBD1. The V gene end was trimmed by 6 bases and the J gene end by 6 bases; junction bases not matched to a gene: 12. CDR1 SGHAT and CDR2 FQNNGV come from the germline V gene. The CDR3 totals 15 residues. The CDR3 spells CASRSIRAGQGEQYF. The CDR3 DNA is TGTGCCAGCAGGTCCATACGGGCGGGACAGGGCGAGCAGTACTTC.

J is TRBJ1-3 and V is TRBV9; 9 bases line up with TRBD1. This CDR3 spans 17 amino acids. Unmatched junction bases numbered 7, after V lost 3 bases and J lost 0 bases. Germline V gives CDR1 SGDLS, CDR2 YYNGEE. As DNA, the CDR3 is TGTGCCAGCAGCGCACGACAGGGGGGAAACTCTGGAAACACCATATATTTT. Translating gives CASSARQGGNSGNTIYF.

The chain combines TRBV7-8 with TRBJ2-7, with 8 bases identical to TRBD1. CDR1 is SGHVS, CDR2 FQNEAQ, per germline. The CDR3 length is 15 residues. J was trimmed by 1 base and V by 5 bases; bases with no gene match: 7. CDR3 nucleotides: TGTGCCAGCAGCACCGACAGGGGTCAATCCTACGAGCAGTACTTC. This encodes CASSTDRGQSYEQYF.

V gene TRBV6-1 combines with J gene TRBJ1-5; 9 bases line up with TRBD1. The CDR3 length is 14 residues. Trimming removed 6 bases from V and 6 bases from J; junction bases left unmatched: 6. Germline V gene sequence: CDR1 MNHNS, CDR2 SASEGT. The CDR3: CASSGGQGFQPQHF. Here the CDR3 DNA reads TGTGCCAGCAGCGGGGGACAGGGTTTTCAGCCCCAGCATTTT.

The chain links TRBV6-4 to TRBJ2-2; D is unclear. Per the germline V gene, CDR1 is MRHNA and CDR2 is SNTAGT. The V end was cut by 8 bases, the J end by 0 bases, with 10 bases between. This CDR3 is 14 amino acids long. The CDR3 reads CASQDASNTGELFF. The CDR3 coding sequence is TGTGCCAGCCAGGACGCGTCGAACACCGGGGAGCTGTTTTTT.

The rearrangement uses TRBV5-8 and TRBJ2-1; D is undetermined. The CDR3 sequence is 13 residues long. The germline V gene encodes CDR1 SGHTS and CDR2 YDEGEE. V shed 0 bases and J shed 2 bases, with 3 bases lying between them. The CDR3 sequence is CASSLGAYNEQFF. CDR3 nucleotides: TGTGCCAGCAGCTTGGGGGCCTACAATGAGCAGTTCTTC.

The chain combines TRBV29-1 with TRBJ2-1; D remains unclear. The V gene's germline CDR1 is SQVTM and CDR2 ANQGSEA. The germline V and J ends were trimmed by 4 bases and 0 bases, with 16 bases remaining between them. This CDR3 is 16 amino acids long. DNA of the CDR3: TGCAGCGTTGTCGGCGGTTACTGGAGCTCCTACAATGAGCAGTTCTTC. It codes for CSVVGGYWSSYNEQFF.